These 14 T cell receptor beta chains were all obtained from the same sample, sequenced in a study of regulatory T cells in long-lasting Graves disease. Arm-PCR of CDR3 regions and iRepertoire HTBI primers were used to build TCR beta libraries. TCRdb used MiXCR to reprocess the multiplex PCR reads, holding one entry per CDR3 protein. The sample carries about 560,000 distinct CDR3 sequences, roughly a sixth recorded once. This sample's time point: newly diagnosed GD, antithyroid drugs for less than 3 months. From RNA extracted from PBMCs, the TCR library was made. These data also featured in a second study, about T cells in Graves' hyperthyroidism and ophthalmopathy.

The sequenced sample was peripheral blood mononuclear cells (PBMCs), obtained at new diagnosis, from a patient treated with antithyroid drugs. These receptor sequences come from a man aged 18-30 years with Graves disease.

Ten or more counts support this clonotype. CDR3: CASSQGKGEQYF. The CDR3 nucleotides are TGTGCCAGCAGCCAAGGAAAAGGCGAGCAGTACTTC. This sequence joins TRBV3-1 and TRBJ2-7; no firm D call. CDR3 size: 12 residues. The V gene lost 1 base and the J gene lost 6 bases, with 7 bases spanning the gap. CDR1 is LGHDT and CDR2 is YNNKEL in the germline V gene (reference sequence).

This clonotype appeared a few times. The chain uses TRBV6-2 or TRBV6-3 and TRBJ2-7; D unresolved. CDR1 and CDR2 from the germline V gene are MNHEY and SVGEGT. This CDR3 has 13 residues. Trimming removed 6 bases from V and 5 bases from J, with 14 bases in between. CDR3 protein: CASRDLQIDEQYF. CDR3 in DNA: TGTGCCAGCAGGGATCTACAGATCGACGAGCAGTACTTC.

Ten or more counts support this clonotype. This chain links TRBV5-1 with TRBJ1-2, with D unclear. CDR1 is SGHRS, CDR2 YFSETQ, per germline. The CDR3 covers 17 residues. V was trimmed by 4 bases and J by 3 bases, leaving 22 bases between them. CDR3 region: CASSPNPDVSMYYGYTF. The CDR3 nucleotides read TGCGCCAGCAGCCCCAACCCGGACGTATCGATGTACTATGGCTACACCTTC.

This clonotype occurred a few times. The chain uses TRBV6-2 or TRBV6-3 and TRBJ2-3; 13 nucleotides agree with TRBD2. CDR3 length: 19 residues. V was pared by 4 bases and J by 1 base, with 11 bases of the junction left unmatched. Germline-derived CDR1 and CDR2 are MNHEY and SVGEGT. In DNA form, the CDR3 reads TGTGCCAGCAGTTGGCCGGGACTAGCGGGAACGGTTGGCACAGATACGCAGTATTTT. Translated: CASSWPGLAGTVGTDTQYF.

Ten or more counts support this clonotype. This chain links TRBV27 with TRBJ2-7; 7 bases fit TRBD1. V trimming: 4 bases; J trimming: 2 bases; junction bases outside the gene matches: 8. From germline, CDR1 is MNHEY and CDR2 SMNVEV (reference sequence). The CDR3 has 15 amino acids. In DNA form, the CDR3 reads TGTGCCAGCAGTTCCGGGACAGCCGATACCTACGAGCAGTACTTC. Protein product: CASSSGTADTYEQYF.

This clonotype occurred many times. J is TRBJ2-3 and V is TRBV7-9; no clear D. From germline, CDR1 is SEHNR and CDR2 FQNEAQ (reference sequence). This CDR3 is 13 amino acids long. The V and J ends lost 2 bases and 1 base respectively, with 4 bases between them. In DNA, the CDR3 is TGTGCCAGCAGCTTACAGGGCACAGATACGCAGTATTTT. As protein: CASSLQGTDTQYF.

This chain links TRBV20-1 with TRBJ2-7; no clear D. The germline gives CDR1 DFQATT, CDR2 SNEGSKA (reference sequence). V lost 5 bases and J 3 bases, leaving 17 bases between the germline ends. This CDR3 spans 14 amino acids. The CDR3 protein is CSARLTGQFYEQYF. The CDR3 coding sequence is TGCAGTGCTCGATTAACCGGTCAGTTCTACGAGCAGTACTTC.

This clonotype was observed a handful of times. The rearrangement joins TRBV12-3 or TRBV12-4 to TRBJ2-5; D remains unclear. Trimming shortened V by 5 bases and J by 4 bases, and 14 bases separated the two germline ends. CDR3 length equals 14 residues. CDR3 sequence (DNA): TGTGCCAGCAGTCTCGACTTGCTGGGAGAGACCCAGTACTTC. This gives the protein CASSLDLLGETQYF.

This clonotype has a count of ten or more. The CDR3 DNA reads TGTGCCAGCAGCTTAGGTTTCTACGAGCAGTACTTC. Residues: CASSLGFYEQYF. The chain recombines TRBV7-9 with TRBJ2-7; D remains ambiguous. CDR3 length equals 12 residues. With 1 base removed from V and 3 bases from J, the gap between germline ends came to 4 bases. Per germline, CDR1 SEHNR and CDR2 FQNEAQ (reference sequence).

This clonotype was recorded at least ten times. The rearrangement uses TRBV2 and TRBJ1-1; D may be TRBD1 (5 bases). The germline V gene encodes CDR1 SNHLY and CDR2 FYNNEI. The CDR3 totals 17 residues. Deletions cut 4 bases from V and 1 base from J, with 19 bases between. CDR3 bases: TGTGCCAGCAGTGGGGTTCAAAGCGTCGGGGGGAACACTGAAGCTTTCTTT. This translates into CASSGVQSVGGNTEAFF.

The table lists this clonotype with a count of one. The chain couples TRBV5-8 to TRBJ1-1; D is ambiguous. CDR3 length: 15 amino acids. The germline CDR1 and CDR2 sequences are SGHTS and YDEGEE. The V gene lost 0 bases and the J gene lost 3 bases, with 12 bases spanning the gap. The CDR3: CASSLGHARDTEAFF. The CDR3 DNA is TGTGCCAGCAGCTTGGGTCACGCGAGAGACACTGAAGCTTTCTTT.

This clonotype has a count of ten or more. This rearrangement joins TRBV27 to TRBJ1-2, with a possible D match to TRBD1 (5 bases). Germline V gene lookup returns CDR1 MNHEY and CDR2 SMNVEV (reference sequence). Trimming removed 2 bases at V and 4 bases at J, with 11 bases between. The length of the CDR3 is 14 residues. The CDR3 DNA reads as TGTGCCAGCAGTTTAAAGGAGGGGATCTATGGCTACACCTTC. It translates to CASSLKEGIYGYTF.

V and J are TRBV12-5 and TRBJ2-1, with unresolved D. Germline values: CDR1 LGHNT, CDR2 FRNRAP. This CDR3 comprises 15 residues. V was clipped by 2 bases and J by 2 bases, with 10 bases between them. The CDR3 DNA follows: TGTGCTAGTGGTTTGTGGCTAATCCCCTACAATGAGCAGTTCTTC. Protein sequence: CASGLWLIPYNEQFF.

For this clonotype: Just one base apart from a much larger clone, this may be a read error. The CDR3 nucleotides read TGTGCCATCAGTTTTCCAGGGGCCTACGAGCAGTACTTC. Translated, it gives CAISFPGAYEQYF. This rearrangement joins TRBV10-3 to TRBJ2-7; D perhaps matches TRBD1 (6 bases). The germline V and J ends were trimmed by 5 bases and 2 bases, with 10 bases remaining between them. The CDR3 contains 13 residues. The germline gives CDR1 ENHRY, CDR2 SYGVKD.